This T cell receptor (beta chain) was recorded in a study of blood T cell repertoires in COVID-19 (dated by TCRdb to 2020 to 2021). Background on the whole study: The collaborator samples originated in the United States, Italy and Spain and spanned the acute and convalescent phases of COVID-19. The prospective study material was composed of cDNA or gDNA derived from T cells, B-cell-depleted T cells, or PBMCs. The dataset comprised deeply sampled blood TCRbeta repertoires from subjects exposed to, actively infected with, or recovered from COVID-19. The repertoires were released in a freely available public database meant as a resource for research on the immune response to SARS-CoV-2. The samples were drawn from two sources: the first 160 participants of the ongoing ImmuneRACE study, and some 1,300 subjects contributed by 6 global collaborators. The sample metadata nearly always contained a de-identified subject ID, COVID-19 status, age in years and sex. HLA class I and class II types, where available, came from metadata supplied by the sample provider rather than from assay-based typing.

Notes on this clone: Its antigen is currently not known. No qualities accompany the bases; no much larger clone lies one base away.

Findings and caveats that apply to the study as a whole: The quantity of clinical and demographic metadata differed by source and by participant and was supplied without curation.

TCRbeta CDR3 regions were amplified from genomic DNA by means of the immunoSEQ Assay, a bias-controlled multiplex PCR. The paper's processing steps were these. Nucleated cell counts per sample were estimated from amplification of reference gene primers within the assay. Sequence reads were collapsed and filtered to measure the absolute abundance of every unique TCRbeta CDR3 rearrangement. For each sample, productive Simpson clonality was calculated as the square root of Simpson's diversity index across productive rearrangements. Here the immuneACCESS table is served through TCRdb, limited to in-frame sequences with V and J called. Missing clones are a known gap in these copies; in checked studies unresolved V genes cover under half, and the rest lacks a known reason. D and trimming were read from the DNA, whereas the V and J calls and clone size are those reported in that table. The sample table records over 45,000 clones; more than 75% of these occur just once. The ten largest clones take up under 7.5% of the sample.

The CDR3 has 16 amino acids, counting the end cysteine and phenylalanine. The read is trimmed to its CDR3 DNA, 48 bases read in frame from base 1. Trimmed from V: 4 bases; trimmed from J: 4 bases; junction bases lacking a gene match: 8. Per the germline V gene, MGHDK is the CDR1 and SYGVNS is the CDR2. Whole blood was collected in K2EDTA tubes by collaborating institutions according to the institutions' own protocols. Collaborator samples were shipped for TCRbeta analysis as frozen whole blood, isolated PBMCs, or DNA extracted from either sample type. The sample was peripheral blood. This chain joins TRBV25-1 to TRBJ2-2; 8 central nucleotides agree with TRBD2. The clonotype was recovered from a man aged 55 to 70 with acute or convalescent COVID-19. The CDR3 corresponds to CASSGYGGGLTGELFF. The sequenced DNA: TGTGCCAGCAGTGGATACGGGGGGGGACTCACCGGGGAGCTGTTTTTT. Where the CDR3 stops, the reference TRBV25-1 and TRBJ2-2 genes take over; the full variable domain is EADIYQTPRYLVIGTGKKITLECSQTMGHDKMYWYQQDPGMELHLIHYSYGVNSTEKGDLSSESTVSRIRTEHFPLTLESARPSHTSQYLCASSGYGGGLTGELFFGEGSRLTVL.